This T cell receptor (beta chain) is drawn from a study of T cells in Graves' hyperthyroidism and ophthalmopathy. Absent ophthalmopathy progression within 18 months defined stable Graves' hyperthyroidism. Uncontrolled infection, other autoimmune disease, pregnancy or lactation disqualified patients from enrolment. The investigators amplified TCR beta CDR3 regions from RNA transcripts. The study used the HTBI primer set for a first-round RT-PCR of the TCR CDR3. TCRdb itself ran the multiplex PCR reads through MiXCR, one entry per CDR3 protein. Of approximately 400,000 distinct CDR3 sequences in the sample, approximately 14% were seen once. This clonotype has just a few counts. Antigen specificity is unknown. V shed 2 bases and J shed 3 bases, with 21 bases lying between them. This CDR3 comprises 18 residues. Germline CDR1 reads SGHDN; CDR2 reads FVKESK. Regarding the study as a whole: Model predictions of ophthalmopathy came a median around 7.1 months before onset. The blood repertoire included most of the expanded thyroid clonotypes above 0.001.

The receptor comes from a woman under 30 with Graves' hyperthyroidism. This rearrangement joins TRBV14 to TRBJ2-3; no clear D gene. The sequencing input was blood. The CDR3 region has the DNA TGTGCCAGCAGCCAACCCAAGGGAAGGATTGGGCCAACAGATACGCAGTATTTT. This codes for CASSQPKGRIGPTDTQYF.